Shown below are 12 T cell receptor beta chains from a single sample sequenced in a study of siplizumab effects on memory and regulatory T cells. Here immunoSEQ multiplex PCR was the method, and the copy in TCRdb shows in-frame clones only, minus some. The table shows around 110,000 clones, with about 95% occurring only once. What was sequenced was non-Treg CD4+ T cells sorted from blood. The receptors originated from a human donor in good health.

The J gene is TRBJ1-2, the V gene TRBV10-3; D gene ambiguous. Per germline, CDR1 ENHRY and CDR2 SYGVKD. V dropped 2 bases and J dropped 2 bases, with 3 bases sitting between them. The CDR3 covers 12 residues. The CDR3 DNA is TGTGCCATCAGTGAGGGGAACTATGGCTACACCTTC. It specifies CAISEGNYGYTF.

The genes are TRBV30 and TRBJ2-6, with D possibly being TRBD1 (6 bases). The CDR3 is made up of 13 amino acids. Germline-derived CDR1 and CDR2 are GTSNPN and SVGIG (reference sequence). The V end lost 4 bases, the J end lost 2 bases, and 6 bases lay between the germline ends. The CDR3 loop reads CAWTGAGANVLTF. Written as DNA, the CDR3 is TGTGCCTGGACAGGGGCTGGGGCCAACGTCCTGACTTTC.

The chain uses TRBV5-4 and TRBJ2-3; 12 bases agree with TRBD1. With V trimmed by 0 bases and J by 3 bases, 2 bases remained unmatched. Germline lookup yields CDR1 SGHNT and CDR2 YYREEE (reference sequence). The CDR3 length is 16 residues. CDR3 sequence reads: CASSLGDRGRTDTQYF. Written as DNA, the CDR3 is TGTGCCAGCAGCTTGGGGGACAGGGGGCGGACAGATACGCAGTATTTT.

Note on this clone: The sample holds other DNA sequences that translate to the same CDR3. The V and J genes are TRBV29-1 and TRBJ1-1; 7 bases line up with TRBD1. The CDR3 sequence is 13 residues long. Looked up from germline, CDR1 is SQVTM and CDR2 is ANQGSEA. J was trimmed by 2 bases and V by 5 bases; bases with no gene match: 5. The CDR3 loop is CSVSTGRNTEAFF. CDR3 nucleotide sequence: TGCAGCGTTTCGACAGGGAGAAACACTGAAGCTTTCTTT.

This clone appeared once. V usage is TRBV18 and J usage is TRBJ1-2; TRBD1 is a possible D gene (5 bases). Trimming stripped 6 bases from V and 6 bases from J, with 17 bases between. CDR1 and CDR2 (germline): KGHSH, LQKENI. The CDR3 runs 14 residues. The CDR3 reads CASSPSGRDDGYTF. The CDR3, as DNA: TGTGCCAGCTCGCCATCGGGGAGGGACGATGGCTACACCTTC.

CDR3 region: CASSGGGEVNYGYTF. Here the CDR3 DNA reads TGTGCCAGCAGTGGGGGGGGTGAGGTCAACTATGGCTACACCTTC. The V gene is TRBV6-5, the J gene TRBJ1-2, with D possibly being TRBD1 (5 bases). The CDR3 is 15 amino acids. Germline values: CDR1 MNHEY, CDR2 SVGAGI. The germline V and J ends were trimmed by 5 bases and 2 bases, with 15 bases remaining between them.

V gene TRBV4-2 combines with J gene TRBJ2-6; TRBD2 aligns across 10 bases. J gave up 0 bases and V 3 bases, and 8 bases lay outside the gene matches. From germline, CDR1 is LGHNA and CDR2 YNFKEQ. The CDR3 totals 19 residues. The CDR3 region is CASSQSASGSFSGANVLTF. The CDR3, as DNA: TGTGCCAGCAGCCAGAGCGCTAGCGGGAGTTTCTCTGGGGCCAACGTCCTGACTTTC.

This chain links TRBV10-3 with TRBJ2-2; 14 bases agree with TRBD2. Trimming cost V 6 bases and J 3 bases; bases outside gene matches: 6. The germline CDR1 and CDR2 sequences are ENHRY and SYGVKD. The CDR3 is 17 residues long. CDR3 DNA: TGTGCCATCAGCGGGACTAGCGGGAGTATGCACACCGGGGAGCTGTTTTTT. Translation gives CAISGTSGSMHTGELFF.

This CDR3 is CASSQDSGTGDGYTF. The CDR3 DNA follows: TGTGCCAGCAGCCAAGATTCCGGGACAGGGGATGGCTACACCTTC. J is TRBJ1-2 and V is TRBV4-2; 10 bases align to TRBD1. Germline loops: CDR1 LGHNA, CDR2 YNFKEQ. CDR3 length: 15 residues. The J segment lost 6 bases and the V segment lost 0 bases, leaving 4 bases of the junction unmatched.

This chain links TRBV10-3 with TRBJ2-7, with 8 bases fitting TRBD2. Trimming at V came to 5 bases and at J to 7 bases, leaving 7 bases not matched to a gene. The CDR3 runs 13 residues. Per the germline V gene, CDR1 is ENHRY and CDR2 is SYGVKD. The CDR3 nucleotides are TGTGCCATCAGTCAAACCGGGACTAGTGAGCAGTACTTC. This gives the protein CAISQTGTSEQYF.

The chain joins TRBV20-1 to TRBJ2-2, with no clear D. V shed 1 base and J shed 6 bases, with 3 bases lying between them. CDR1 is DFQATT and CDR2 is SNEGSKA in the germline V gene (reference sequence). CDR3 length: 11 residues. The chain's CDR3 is CSARAAGELFF. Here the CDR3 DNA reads TGCAGTGCTAGAGCCGCCGGGGAGCTGTTTTTT.

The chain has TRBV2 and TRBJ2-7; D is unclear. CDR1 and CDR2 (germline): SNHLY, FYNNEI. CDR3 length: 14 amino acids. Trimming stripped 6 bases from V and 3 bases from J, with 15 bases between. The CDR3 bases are TGTGCCAGCAGAGCTTTTGTGGCTAGCTACGAGCAGTACTTC. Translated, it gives CASRAFVASYEQYF.